This entry lists 3 T cell receptor beta chains sequenced from one sample in a study of blood T cell repertoires in COVID-19. Profiling relied on immunoSEQ multiplex PCR, and the TCRdb table lists in-frame clones only, not all of them. The sample consists of approximately 440,000 clones, more than 70% of them appearing once. Sequenced: peripheral blood. The receptors were gathered from a woman aged 45-65 years with COVID-19, enrolled during active disease.

This chain joins TRBV5-1 and TRBJ1-1; 8 nucleotides align to TRBD1. CDR1 and CDR2 (germline): SGHRS, YFSETQ. Germline trimming cut 0 bases from V and 10 bases from J; bases unmatched to any gene: 11. This CDR3 contains 15 residues. CDR3: CASSLATGGRNRAFF. For the CDR3, the DNA is TGCGCCAGCAGCTTGGCTACAGGGGGAAGGAACCGAGCTTTCTTT.

This chain joins TRBV27 and TRBJ1-2, with a possible D match to TRBD1 (6 bases). Germline V gene data show CDR1 as MNHEY and CDR2 as SMNVEV (reference sequence). The CDR3 sequence is 15 residues long. V was cut by 5 bases and J by 8 bases, with 21 bases left in between. CDR3 sequence: CASSPSDRPRLGYTF. CDR3 bases: TGTGCCAGCAGTCCCTCGGACAGACCCCGGCTCGGCTACACCTTC.

The chain's CDR3 is CASSRRPTANTGELFF. CDR3 DNA: TGTGCCAGTAGTAGGAGACCGACGGCGAACACCGGGGAGCTGTTTTTT. This chain links TRBV19 with TRBJ2-2; D gene ambiguous. Looked up from germline, CDR1 is LNHDA and CDR2 is SQIVND (reference sequence). With 4 bases removed from V and 0 bases from J, the gap between germline ends came to 12 bases. The CDR3 consists of 16 residues.